This T cell receptor (beta chain) was observed in a study of control samples from healthy donors and cancer patients. Here immunoSEQ multiplex PCR was the method, and the copy in TCRdb shows in-frame clones only, minus some. The data hold 100,000 or so clones, with roughly nine tenths observed a single time. Germline V lookup: CDR1 SEHNR, CDR2 FQNEAQ (reference sequence). CDR3 length equals 14 residues. V lost 1 base, J lost 6 bases, and 13 bases lay in between. The rearrangement joins TRBV7-9 to TRBJ2-7; D ambiguous. Sequences were obtained from blood. This TCR was recovered from a woman aged 25 to 39 in good health. The DNA for the CDR3 is TGTGCCAGCAGCTTAGGCCTAAACGAAGGCGAGCAGTACTTC. Its protein product is CASSLGLNEGEQYF.